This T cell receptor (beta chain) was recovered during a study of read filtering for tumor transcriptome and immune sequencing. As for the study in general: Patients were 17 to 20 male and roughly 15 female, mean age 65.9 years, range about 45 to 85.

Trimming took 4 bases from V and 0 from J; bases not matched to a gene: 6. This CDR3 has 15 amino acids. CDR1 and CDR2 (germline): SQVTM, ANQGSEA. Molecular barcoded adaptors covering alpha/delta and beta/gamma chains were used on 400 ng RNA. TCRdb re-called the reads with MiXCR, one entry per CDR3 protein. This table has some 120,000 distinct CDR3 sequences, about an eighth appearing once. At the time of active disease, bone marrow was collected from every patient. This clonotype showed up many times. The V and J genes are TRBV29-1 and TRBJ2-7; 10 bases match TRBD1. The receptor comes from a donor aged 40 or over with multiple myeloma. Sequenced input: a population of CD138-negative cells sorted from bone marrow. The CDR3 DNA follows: TGCAGCGTTGGACCAAGACAGGGGGCCTCCTACGAGCAGTACTTC. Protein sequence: CSVGPRQGASYEQYF.